A selection of T cell receptor beta chains follows, all from one sample in a study of blood T cell repertoires in COVID-19. The repertoire was sequenced with immunoSEQ multiplex PCR; TCRdb's copy has only in-frame clones and lacks some. This table has about 42,000 clones, approximately 91% appearing once. The sequenced material came from peripheral blood. The source is a human donor in a cohort sampled during active COVID-19. The CDR3 runs from the conserved cysteine through the conserved F or W. D genes are given only for firm matches. Where a row states a size, it is once, few, many or the class of an expanded clone; other rows omit it.

clone_size d_call j_call v_call cdr3_nt cdr3_aa
medium-sized . TRBJ1-2 TRBV7-2 TGTGCCAGCAGCTTAGTGTTCGGCAGGGAGGTTGGCTATGGCTACACCTTC CASSLVFGREVGYGYTF
. TRBD1 TRBJ1-2 TRBV5-6 TGTGCCAGCAGCCTCGGGACAGACCTAAACTATGGCTACACCTTC CASSLGTDLNYGYTF
. . TRBJ1-2 TRBV19 TGTGCCAGTAGTCTTGCGATGGTCCTCTCTAACTATGGCTACACCTTC CASSLAMVLSNYGYTF
. TRBD1 TRBJ1-1 TRBV11-2 TGTGCCAGCAGCTCCTACAGGGGGGAAGGCACAAGGAGCACTGAAGCTTTCTTT CASSSYRGEGTRSTEAFF
. . TRBJ1-2 TRBV6-2/TRBV6-3 TGTGCCAGCAGTCCGACAGACTATGGCTACACCTTC CASSPTDYGYTF
. TRBD1 TRBJ1-5 TRBV7-8 TGTGCCAGCAGCCAAGACAGGGTGGGCAATCAGCCCCAGCATTTT CASSQDRVGNQPQHF
. TRBD1 TRBJ1-1 TRBV25-1 TGTGCCAGCATTGACAGGGGACAGACTGAAGCTTTCTTT CASIDRGQTEAFF
. . TRBJ1-1 TRBV19 TGTGCCAGTAGTGGCTCCCTGGGAGGCACTGAAGCTTTCTTT CASSGSLGGTEAFF
. . TRBJ1-4 TRBV7-6 TGTGCCAGCAGGGGGGGTGCAACTAATGAAAAACTGTTTTTT CASRGGATNEKLFF
. . TRBJ1-3 TRBV6-1 TGTGCCAGCAGTGAAGGGGGCGGCACGGACACCATATATTTT CASSEGGGTDTIYF
. . TRBJ1-2 TRBV3-1/TRBV3-2 TGTGCCAGCAGCTCGAGGGTTTGGGGCTACACCTTC CASSSRVWGYTF
. TRBD2 TRBJ2-7 TRBV9 TGTGCCAGCAGCGTCGGGAGGGATTCCTACGAGCAGTACTTC CASSVGRDSYEQYF
once . TRBJ1-1 TRBV7-6 TGTGCCAGCAGCTTAGCGCGCCCGCCCGACACTGAAGCTTTCTTT CASSLARPPDTEAFF
. TRBD1 TRBJ1-1 TRBV3-1/TRBV3-2 TGTGCCAGCAGCCAAGAGGGACAGGGGGATAAAGCTTTCTTT CASSQEGQGDKAFF
once . TRBJ2-1 TRBV24-1 TGTGCCACCAGTGACCCCGAGGCTCGATCCTCCAATGAGCAGTTCTTC CATSDPEARSSNEQFF
. TRBD1 TRBJ1-1 TRBV6-5 TGTGCCAGCAGTTACTCGACAGGGGGTGGTAGCACTGAAGCTTTCTTT CASSYSTGGGSTEAFF
once TRBD1 TRBJ1-2 TRBV11-2 TGTGCCAGCAGCCCAATCAGGGACAGGGACCTTCAAGGCTATGGCTACACCTTC CASSPIRDRDLQGYGYTF
. . TRBJ1-1 TRBV11-3 TGTGCCAGCAGCTTAGGAGGGATGAGCACTGAAGCTTTCTTT CASSLGGMSTEAFF
. TRBD1 TRBJ1-2 TRBV3-1/TRBV3-2 TGTGCCAGCAGCCAAGGTAGGTGTCCGGGACAGGGGGCGCGTGGCTACACCTTC CASSQGRCPGQGARGYTF
. . TRBJ2-7 TRBV3-1/TRBV3-2 TGTGCCAGCAGCCAAGATGGAGCAGTAGATACCTACGAGCAGTACTTC CASSQDGAVDTYEQYF
. TRBD1 TRBJ1-4 TRBV15 TGTGCCACCAGCAGAGACCTCGGACAGGGAGGGGAAAAACTGTTTTTT CATSRDLGQGGEKLFF
. . TRBJ1-3 TRBV9 TGTGCCAGCAGCCCCCATCCGACAGGCGGAAACACCATATATTTT CASSPHPTGGNTIYF
. . TRBJ2-7 TRBV28 TGTGCCAGCAGTTTAGGAGGGACCGAGCAGTACTTC CASSLGGTEQYF
. . TRBJ2-7 TRBV5-6 TGTGCCAGCAGCAGGGGCGCAGATCTCGAGGTCTCCTACGAGCAGTACTTC CASSRGADLEVSYEQYF
. . TRBJ1-1 TRBV5-5 TGTGCCAGTCAGCGGTGGGACACTGAAGCTTTCTTT CASQRWDTEAFF
. . TRBJ1-2 TRBV6-6 TGTGCCAGCAGCCCGGACTCCTTTGGCTATGGCTACACCTTC CASSPDSFGYGYTF
. TRBD1 TRBJ1-1 TRBV5-4 TGTGCCAGCAGTTCCGGACAGGGAGCTTTCTTT CASSSGQGAFF
. TRBD1 TRBJ1-2 TRBV6-1 TGTGCCAGCAGTGAAAGCGGCAGGACAGGTACCTTC CASSESGRTGTF
. . TRBJ2-7 TRBV15 TGTGCCACCAGCAGAGATCCAACCTACGAGCAGTACTTC CATSRDPTYEQYF
. TRBD1 TRBJ1-5 TRBV5-1 TGCGCCAGCAGCTTTCAGGGGGGTAGCAATCAGCCCCAGCATTTT CASSFQGGSNQPQHF
once TRBD1 TRBJ1-5 TRBV19 TGTGCCAGTAGTAGCCTACAGGGGGCCTTGGATCAGCCCCAGCATTTT CASSSLQGALDQPQHF
. TRBD2 TRBJ2-1 TRBV4-3 TGCGCCAGCAGCCAAGACCGGGGGGGATACAATGAGCAGTTCTTC CASSQDRGGYNEQFF
. . TRBJ1-1 TRBV18 TGTGCCAGCTCACCGTCGGGGGCTGAAGCTTTCTTT CASSPSGAEAFF
. . TRBJ1-5 TRBV3-1/TRBV3-2 TGTGCCAGCAGCCTCGGACTGGGCGGCAATCAGCCCCAGCATTTT CASSLGLGGNQPQHF
. TRBD1 TRBJ1-1 TRBV6-5 TGTGCCAGCAGACCAACAGGGGGGACGTTAGCTTTCTTT CASRPTGGTLAFF
. TRBD1 TRBJ1-5 TRBV10-3 TGTGCCATCAGTGACGGACAGGGGGCTTTAAGCAATCAGCCCCAGCATTTT CAISDGQGALSNQPQHF
few . TRBJ1-4 TRBV5-1 TGCGCCAGCAGCTTGCAGTTTAATGAAAAACTGTTTTTT CASSLQFNEKLFF
. . TRBJ1-1 TRBV4-3 TGCGCCAGCAGCCAAGACGGCAGGGGGAACACTGAAGCTTTCTTT CASSQDGRGNTEAFF
. TRBD1 TRBJ1-3 TRBV7-2 TGTGCCAGCAAGGAGGGACAGATGGCTGGAAACACCATATATTTT CASKEGQMAGNTIYF
few TRBD1 TRBJ2-7 TRBV3-1/TRBV3-2 TGTGCCAGCAGCCGAGGGGACAGAGCCTACGAGCAGTACTTC CASSRGDRAYEQYF
. . TRBJ2-7 TRBV2 TGTGCCAGCAGTGCGGACAGCCCGTACTCCTACGAGCAGTACTTC CASSADSPYSYEQYF
. TRBD2 TRBJ2-1 TRBV19 TGTGCCAGTAGTATAGATAGGTCTAGCGGGGACCCTGAGCAGTTCTTC CASSIDRSSGDPEQFF
few . TRBJ2-7 TRBV18 TGTGCCAGCTCCAAGACAAAGACAGTTTCCTACGAGCAGTACTTC CASSKTKTVSYEQYF
. . TRBJ1-3 TRBV18 TGTGCCAGCAAACCGGGGGGATCGTATGGAAACACCATATATTTT CASKPGGSYGNTIYF
once . TRBJ1-2 TRBV28 TGTGCCAGCAGTTTAGGGGGCTTGGGCTATGGCTACACCTTC CASSLGGLGYGYTF
once . TRBJ2-7 TRBV16 TGTGCCAGCAGCCAATCCCACCAAGCCAGGGGATCCTTC CASSQSHQARGSF
. . TRBJ2-7 TRBV25-1 TGTGCCAGCAGCTTCGGGAACCCCTACGAGCAGTACTTC CASSFGNPYEQYF
. TRBD1 TRBJ1-2 TRBV10-2 TGCGCCAGCAGTGATAGGTTTGGACAGGGGAACTATGGCTACACCTTC CASSDRFGQGNYGYTF
. TRBD1 TRBJ1-4 TRBV4-3 TGCGCCAGCAGCCGACAGAAGGACAGGGGAAACGAAAAACTGTTTTTT CASSRQKDRGNEKLFF
. . TRBJ1-2 TRBV5-1 TGCGCCAGCAGCGGACAGTCCAACTATGGCTACACCTTC CASSGQSNYGYTF
. . TRBJ1-4 TRBV4-2 TGTGCCAGCAGCCAAGATCCAGGGAATGAAAAACTGTTTTTT CASSQDPGNEKLFF
. . TRBJ2-7 TRBV5-6 TGTGCCAGCAGCCTTAACTACGAGCAGTACTTC CASSLNYEQYF
. . TRBJ2-3 TRBV27 TGTGCCAGCAGTTTTTCCGCAGATACGCAGTATTTT CASSFSADTQYF
. . TRBJ1-5 TRBV3-1/TRBV3-2 TGTGCCAGCAGCCAAACCAGGGCAGACCAGCCCCAGCATTTT CASSQTRADQPQHF
. . TRBJ1-1 TRBV5-1 TGCGCCAGCAGCCGAAGGGAGGTGAACACTGAAGCTTTCTTT CASSRREVNTEAFF
. . TRBJ2-7 TRBV7-9 TGTGCCAGCAGCCAGGGTGGGGAGCAGTACTTC CASSQGGEQYF
. TRBD1 TRBJ1-2 TRBV6-2/TRBV6-3 TGTGCCAGCAGCAACAGGGGTTGGTTTTATGGCTACACCTTC CASSNRGWFYGYTF
. TRBD1 TRBJ1-5 TRBV6-5 TGTGCCAGCAGTTCTTTTGACAGGGGTAGCAATCAGCCCCAGCATTTT CASSSFDRGSNQPQHF
once TRBD1 TRBJ1-2 TRBV18 TGTGCCAGCTCCTTCGCGGGACAGGGGTATGGCTACACCTTC CASSFAGQGYGYTF